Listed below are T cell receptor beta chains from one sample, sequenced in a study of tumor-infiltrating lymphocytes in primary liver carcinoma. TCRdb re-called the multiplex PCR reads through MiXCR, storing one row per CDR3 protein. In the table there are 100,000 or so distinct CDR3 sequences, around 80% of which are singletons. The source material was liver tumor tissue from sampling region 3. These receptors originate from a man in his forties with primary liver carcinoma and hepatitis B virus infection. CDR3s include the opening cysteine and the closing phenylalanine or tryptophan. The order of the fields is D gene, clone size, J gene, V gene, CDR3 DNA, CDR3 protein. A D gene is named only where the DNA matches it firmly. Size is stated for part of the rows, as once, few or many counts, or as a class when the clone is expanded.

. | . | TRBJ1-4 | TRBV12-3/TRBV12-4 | TGTGCCAGCAGTTTACCAAGGGTCGAAAAACTGTTTTTT | CASSLPRVEKLFF
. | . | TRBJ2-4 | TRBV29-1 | TGCAACGTTGATGCTGACCCAAAAAACATTCAGTACTTC | CNVDADPKNIQYF
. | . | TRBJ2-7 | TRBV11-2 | TGTGCCAGCAGCGAGAACTACGAGCAATACTTT | CASSENYEQYF
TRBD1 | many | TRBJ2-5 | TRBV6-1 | TGTGCCAGCAGTGACCAGGGGGCGGTGACCCAGTACTTC | CASSDQGAVTQYF
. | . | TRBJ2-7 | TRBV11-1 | TGTGCCAGCAGTCTGCGCATCAGGGCGTCCCTGGGGGAGCAATACTTC | CASSLRIRASLGEQYF
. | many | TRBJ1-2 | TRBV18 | TGTGCCAGCTCACCATCCCCATCTATCAACTATGGCTACACCTTC | CASSPSPSINYGYTF
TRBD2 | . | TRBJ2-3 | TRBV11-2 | TGTGCCAGCAGCTCAGATCCTGGGGAGACTAGCATAGATACGCAGTATTTT | CASSSDPGETSIDTQYF
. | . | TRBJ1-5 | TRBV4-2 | TGTGCCAGCAGCCCTGCCGGGGGGGATCAGCCCCAGTACTTT | CASSPAGGDQPQYF
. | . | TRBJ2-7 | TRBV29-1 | TGCAGCGTTAGACAGGAGCCCAACCCCTACGAGCAGTACTTC | CSVRQEPNPYEQYF
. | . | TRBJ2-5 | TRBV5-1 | TGCGCCAGCAGTCGGGATCAAGAGACCCAGTACTTC | CASSRDQETQYF